What follows are 7 T cell receptor beta chains derived from one specimen sequenced in a study of T cell changes during pregnancy in multiple sclerosis. Only in-frame clones appear in the TCRdb table, and some are missing; sequencing was by immunoSEQ multiplex PCR. This table has tens of thousands of clones, roughly 90% appearing once. Specimen: peripheral blood, collected before pregnancy. Every receptor here comes from a female donor with multiple sclerosis, enrolled in a pregnancy study.

The chain carries TRBV27 and TRBJ1-1; 12 bases are shared with TRBD1. V gave up 8 bases and J gave up 6 bases; unmatched junction bases: 4. From germline, CDR1 is MNHEY and CDR2 SMNVEV (reference sequence). The CDR3 is 13 residues long. CDR3 DNA sequence: TGTGCCAGCCGGGACAGGGGGCGGGCTGAAGCTTTCTTT. Residues: CASRDRGRAEAFF.

The J gene is TRBJ1-3, the V gene TRBV4-2; a possible D gene is TRBD1 (6 bases). Per germline, CDR1 LGHNA and CDR2 YNFKEQ. This CDR3 has 19 amino acids. Trimming took off 0 bases at V and 4 bases at J, with 22 bases between the two ends. The CDR3 is CASSQDWQVGDIQGNTIYF. DNA of the CDR3: TGTGCCAGCAGCCAAGATTGGCAGGTGGGGGACATCCAGGGAAACACCATATATTTT.

The chain recombines TRBV4-3 with TRBJ1-1; D not certain. V shed 0 bases and J shed 4 bases, with 27 bases lying between them. The CDR3 has 20 residues. Germline-derived CDR1 and CDR2 are LGHNA and YSLEER. The CDR3 loop is CASSQDAEGSYVPPTTEAFF. The CDR3 DNA sequence: TGCGCCAGCAGCCAAGATGCCGAGGGTTCGTATGTTCCCCCCACCACTGAAGCTTTCTTT.

The rearrangement joins TRBV4-3 to TRBJ2-1, with D tentatively TRBD2 (6 bases). Germline CDR1 is LGHNA and CDR2 is YSLEER. CDR3 length equals 15 residues. Trimming removed 4 bases at V and 2 bases at J, with 12 bases between. CDR3 loop: CASSPRGGTYNEQFF. CDR3 in DNA: TGCGCCAGCAGCCCCCGTGGGGGGACCTACAATGAGCAGTTCTTC.

This clone was picked up one time. The chain carries TRBV7-9 and TRBJ1-1; D remains ambiguous. CDR1 and CDR2 (germline): SEHNR, FQNEAQ (reference sequence). Trimming took 8 bases from V and 1 from J, leaving 8 bases between them. The CDR3 covers 12 residues. The CDR3: CASPVGNTEAFF. The CDR3, as DNA: TGTGCCAGCCCAGTTGGGAACACTGAAGCTTTCTTT.

This clone was detected once. This rearrangement joins TRBV14 to TRBJ1-2; D is undetermined. This CDR3 region has 15 residues. CDR1 and CDR2 from the germline V gene are SGHDN and FVKESK. Trimming pared 0 bases from V and 4 bases from J, leaving 12 bases between. This CDR3 is CASSQDLGQLYGYTF. As DNA, the CDR3 is TGTGCCAGCAGCCAAGATCTTGGGCAACTCTATGGCTACACCTTC.

The chain employs TRBV6-5 and TRBJ2-7, with 13 bases fitting TRBD2. The J segment lost 3 bases and the V segment lost 6 bases, leaving 2 bases of the junction unmatched. This CDR3 is 14 amino acids long. Germline assignment: CDR1 MNHEY and CDR2 SVGAGI. This chain's CDR3 is CASSRTSGGYEQYF. CDR3 in DNA: TGTGCCAGCAGCAGGACTAGCGGGGGCTACGAGCAGTACTTC.